The 9 T cell receptor beta chains below were found in one sample sequenced in a study of T cell repertoires in cytomegalovirus infection. These receptors have no known antigen. Via MiXCR, TCRdb re-called the reads, giving one row per CDR3 protein. Counted here are approximately 100,000 distinct CDR3 sequences, 35% to 50% occurring once; the ten biggest clones make up about two thirds. Sample: CD8+ T cells from cultured PBMCs, taken from culture after CMV antigen stimulation. The receptor set was obtained from a human donor in good health (CMV status not recorded). Some clones in this sample may be carry-over from other donors' samples.

The chain recombines TRBV7-2 with TRBJ2-7; perhaps TRBD1 as D (5 bases). V was clipped by 3 bases and J by 3 bases, with 12 bases between them. The germline CDR1 and CDR2 sequences are SGHTA and FQGNSA. The CDR3 is 14 residues long. CDR3 region: CASSFGQGDYEQYF. CDR3 nucleotides: TGTGCCAGCAGCTTTGGGCAGGGCGACTACGAGCAGTACTTC.

On this clonotype: A much larger clone sits a single nucleotide away, making a read error possible. This chain connects TRBV6-1 to TRBJ2-2; no clear D. The CDR3 covers 14 residues. V was shortened by 4 bases and J by 1 base, with 7 bases between the two germline ends. CDR1 and CDR2 (germline): MNHNS, SASEGT. CDR3 loop: CASSGWENTGELFF. In DNA, the CDR3 is TGTGCCAGCAGTGGATGGGAGAACACCGGGGAGCTGTTTTTT.

The V call is TRBV12-3 or TRBV12-4, the J call TRBJ2-5; D is unclear. V lost 6 bases to trimming and J lost 5 bases, with 10 bases between them. CDR3 size: 12 residues. CDR3 DNA sequence: TGTGCCAGCAGGTCCCAGAGGGAGACCCAGTACTTC. Protein: CASRSQRETQYF.

The chain is built from TRBV6-6 and TRBJ1-1; D call uncertain. CDR1 and CDR2 from the germline V gene are MNHNY and SVGAGI (reference sequence). V shed 5 bases and J shed 11 bases, with 15 bases lying between them. The CDR3 extends over 12 amino acids. The CDR3 loop reads CASSPYTRNAFF. The CDR3 bases are TGTGCCAGCAGTCCTTATACGAGGAACGCTTTCTTT.

This clonotype was counted at least ten times. This chain joins TRBV7-8 and TRBJ1-5; 7 nucleotides line up with TRBD1. The CDR3 is made up of 15 amino acids. The germline CDR1 and CDR2 sequences are SGHVS and FQNEAQ. V shed 5 bases and J 6 bases; nucleotides not matched to a gene: 10. The CDR3 loop is CASSALQGPSQPQHF. In DNA form, the CDR3 reads TGTGCCAGCAGCGCCTTACAGGGGCCGAGTCAGCCCCAGCATTTT.

This clonotype was seen a few times. The chain uses TRBV27 and TRBJ2-7; 8 bases fit TRBD2. The germline CDR1 and CDR2 sequences are MNHEY and SMNVEV (reference sequence). V dropped 3 bases and J dropped 2; count of bases not matched to a gene: 6. The CDR3 extends over 15 amino acids. The CDR3 here is CASSLTSGGTYEQYF. The CDR3 coding sequence is TGTGCCAGCAGTTTGACCAGCGGGGGTACCTACGAGCAGTACTTC.

The J gene is TRBJ2-2, the V gene TRBV18, with TRBD1 identical over 9 bases. There are 17 residues in the CDR3. The germline CDR1 and CDR2 sequences are KGHSH and LQKENI. V gave up 2 bases and J gave up 4 bases; unmatched junction bases: 8. Here the CDR3 reads CASSPTGTGLVTGELFF. As DNA, the CDR3 is TGTGCCAGCTCACCAACCGGGACAGGGTTAGTCACCGGGGAGCTGTTTTTT.

The V gene is TRBV5-6, the J gene TRBJ2-1; the D is unclear. Trimming pared 1 base from V and 4 bases from J, leaving 6 bases between. CDR3 length equals 13 residues. Germline lookup yields CDR1 SGHDT and CDR2 YYEEEE. DNA of the CDR3: TGTGCCAGCAGCTTGCCCTATTACAATGAGCAGTTCTTC. Encoded protein: CASSLPYYNEQFF.

The chain recombines TRBV7-2 with TRBJ1-1; D not certain. There are 13 residues in the CDR3. With 11 bases removed from V and 5 bases from J, the gap between germline ends came to 18 bases. CDR1 and CDR2 (germline): SGHTA, FQGNSA. CDR3 bases: TGTGCCTCCTCGGAGAATGGGGTAACTGAAGCTTTCTTT. The encoded protein is CASSENGVTEAFF.